This paragraph covers one T cell receptor (beta chain) sequence. CDR1 is MDHEN, CDR2 SYDVKM, per germline. The CDR3 contains 15 residues. V shed 3 bases and J 6 bases; nucleotides not matched to a gene: 5. The data derive from a study of blood T cell repertoires in COVID-19. Study background: Before being deemed recovered, Cohort 3 donors had two negative PCRs, clearance, or symptom resolution.

Clones were read by immunoSEQ multiplex PCR, and TCRdb kept only the in-frame ones, dropping some. This table has 250,000 to 300,000 clones, more than 75% appearing once. Those who participated ranged in age from about 18 to 89 years and resided in 20 to 30 US areas. The source material was PBMCs or T cells enriched from blood (not recorded which). J is TRBJ2-1 and V is TRBV28; TRBD2 matches at 10 bases. This receptor was identified in a woman aged 60-70 years in a cohort exposed to, infected with or recovered from COVID-19 (not recorded which). CDR3 DNA: TGTGCCAGCAGTTTGGGAGCGGGAGGGTTCAATGAGCAGTTCTTC. Translating gives CASSLGAGGFNEQFF.